In this sample, the clone carrying this TCR beta chain turned up a few times. This sample is drawn from a study of patients and donors after allogeneic stem cell transplantation. One entry per CDR3 protein, called by TCRdb with MiXCR from the RT-PCR reads. Seen here are approximately 200,000 distinct CDR3 sequences, 41% observed once, and the top ten hold about 35%. V gave up 3 bases and J gave up 7 bases; unmatched junction bases: 17. The germline CDR1 and CDR2 sequences are GTSNPN and SVGIG (reference sequence). CDR3 length: 16 residues. V is TRBV30 and J is TRBJ1-1; 7 nucleotides agree with TRBD1. The sample comprised blood, either unsorted or a sorted T cell fraction (not recorded which). This receptor was identified in a human donor who was either an allogeneic HSCT recipient or a stem cell or donor lymphocyte infusion donor (not recorded which). It is not recorded whose cells these are; they may come from a transplant donor. The CDR3 region is CAWRLLAMTGLGEAFF. CDR3 nucleotides: TGTGCCTGGAGACTCCTAGCTATGACAGGGTTGGGTGAAGCTTTCTTT.